This record looks at one TCR beta chain sequence and its context. Its cognate antigen is unknown. This CDR3 is also generated by other DNA sequences in the sample. With 7 bases clipped from V and 2 bases from J, the junction kept 5 bases outside the gene matches. The CDR3 spans 13 residues. The germline gives CDR1 MNHEY, CDR2 SMNVEV (reference sequence). The data are from a study of shared clonotypes between healthy human individuals. Regarding the study as a whole: Of the naive CD4 clonotypes, about 5.4% were shared across several donors.

Positive CCR7 selection of CD45RO-negative cells yielded the naive CD8 cells, and terminally differentiated effector memory CD45RA+ cells were excluded. The protocol was immunoSEQ multiplex PCR, while the TCRdb copy is restricted to in-frame clones and leaves out a portion. Of around 650,000 clones listed, approximately 96% are singletons. The sample consisted of naive CD8+ T cells sorted from blood. This TCR came from a woman aged 25-40 years in good health. The rearrangement joins TRBV27 to TRBJ2-7, with TRBD1 identical over 7 bases. The CDR3 nucleotides are TGTGCCAGCAAGTTAGGGACAGCCTACGAGCAGTACTTC. Protein product: CASKLGTAYEQYF.